These T cell receptor beta chains were read from a single sample in a study of shared clonotypes between healthy human individuals. Assay used: immunoSEQ multiplex PCR; TCRdb lists only in-frame clones, some missing. Here the sample spans hundreds of thousands of clones, around 72% being singletons. Sequencing was carried out using memory CD4+ T cells sorted from blood. The receptors here all came from a woman under 40 in good health. Both conserved end residues are part of each CDR3. Each record gives: J gene, clone size, V gene, D gene, CDR3 protein, CDR3 DNA. A D gene is named only where the DNA matches it firmly. Clone size is stated in some rows and not others, as once, few, many or a class when expanded.

J gene: TRBJ2-1; clone size: NA; V gene: TRBV28; D gene: TRBD2; CDR3 protein: CASSLWGAGTHNEQFF; CDR3 DNA: TGTGCCAGCAGTTTATGGGGAGCGGGGACGCACAATGAGCAGTTCTTC
J gene: TRBJ2-7; clone size: NA; V gene: TRBV2; D gene: NA; CDR3 protein: CASRAEVVEEQYF; CDR3 DNA: TGTGCCAGCAGGGCGGAGGTTGTGGAAGAGCAGTACTTC
J gene: TRBJ1-4; clone size: NA; V gene: TRBV5-1; D gene: NA; CDR3 protein: CASSPGTDEKLFF; CDR3 DNA: TGCGCCAGCAGCCCGGGTACGGATGAAAAACTGTTTTTT
J gene: TRBJ1-1; clone size: NA; V gene: TRBV7-6; D gene: TRBD1; CDR3 protein: CASSLRTGGLNTEAFF; CDR3 DNA: TGTGCCAGCAGCTTACGGACAGGGGGCCTGAACACTGAAGCTTTCTTT
J gene: TRBJ2-7; clone size: NA; V gene: TRBV6-6; D gene: TRBD2; CDR3 protein: CASSVGLAGIDEQYF; CDR3 DNA: TGTGCCAGCAGTGTCGGACTAGCGGGAATCGACGAGCAGTACTTC
J gene: TRBJ1-2; clone size: NA; V gene: TRBV7-9; D gene: TRBD1; CDR3 protein: CASSTLQGLPRGYTF; CDR3 DNA: TGTGCCAGCAGCACCCTACAGGGGCTACCGCGTGGCTACACCTTC
J gene: TRBJ2-1; clone size: NA; V gene: TRBV6-6; D gene: TRBD2; CDR3 protein: CASRISGRAAEQFF; CDR3 DNA: TGTGCCAGCAGAATTAGCGGGAGGGCCGCTGAGCAGTTCTTC
J gene: TRBJ1-2; clone size: NA; V gene: TRBV6-6; D gene: TRBD1; CDR3 protein: CASSPSTGGGYTF; CDR3 DNA: TGTGCCAGCAGTCCTTCGACAGGGGGCGGCTACACCTTC
J gene: TRBJ1-1; clone size: NA; V gene: TRBV4-1; D gene: NA; CDR3 protein: CASSLAGKSSTEAFF; CDR3 DNA: TGCGCCAGCAGCCTGGCAGGGAAGTCGTCCACTGAAGCTTTCTTT
J gene: TRBJ2-1; clone size: once; V gene: TRBV7-9; D gene: TRBD2; CDR3 protein: CASSLEGYGGRGSYNEQFF; CDR3 DNA: TGTGCCAGCAGCTTAGAGGGTTATGGCGGGAGGGGTTCCTACAATGAGCAGTTCTTC
J gene: TRBJ2-1; clone size: NA; V gene: TRBV4-2; D gene: TRBD2; CDR3 protein: CASSRGRTSGYNEQFF; CDR3 DNA: TGTGCCAGCAGCCGAGGGAGGACTAGCGGATACAATGAGCAGTTCTTC
J gene: TRBJ2-1; clone size: NA; V gene: TRBV7-7; D gene: NA; CDR3 protein: CASSLEGSSYNEQFF; CDR3 DNA: TGTGCCAGCAGCTTAGAGGGAAGCTCCTACAATGAGCAGTTCTTC
J gene: TRBJ2-7; clone size: once; V gene: TRBV7-9; D gene: NA; CDR3 protein: CASSFPLTTIYEQYF; CDR3 DNA: TGTGCCAGCAGCTTTCCCCTGACTACAATTTACGAGCAGTACTTC
J gene: TRBJ2-3; clone size: NA; V gene: TRBV10-2; D gene: NA; CDR3 protein: CASSNRASADTQYF; CDR3 DNA: TGCGCCAGCAGTAACCGGGCCAGTGCGGATACGCAGTATTTT
J gene: TRBJ2-7; clone size: few; V gene: TRBV5-5; D gene: TRBD1; CDR3 protein: CASNIYIRGPSEQYF; CDR3 DNA: TGTGCCAGCAACATCTATATTAGGGGGCCAAGCGAGCAGTACTTC
J gene: TRBJ2-7; clone size: NA; V gene: TRBV5-1; D gene: NA; CDR3 protein: CASSLATGEQYF; CDR3 DNA: TGCGCCAGCAGCTTGGCCACCGGCGAGCAGTACTTC
J gene: TRBJ2-7; clone size: NA; V gene: TRBV18; D gene: TRBD2; CDR3 protein: CASSPGTSGAYEQYF; CDR3 DNA: TGTGCCAGCTCACCAGGGACTAGCGGAGCCTACGAGCAGTACTTC
J gene: TRBJ2-4; clone size: NA; V gene: TRBV10-3; D gene: NA; CDR3 protein: CAISERSLDIQYF; CDR3 DNA: TGTGCCATCAGTGAGCGGAGTTTAGACATTCAGTACTTC
J gene: TRBJ2-4; clone size: NA; V gene: TRBV25-1; D gene: TRBD1; CDR3 protein: CASSGTGAGNIQYF; CDR3 DNA: TGTGCCAGCAGTGGGACAGGGGCGGGAAACATTCAGTACTTC
J gene: TRBJ2-5; clone size: NA; V gene: TRBV30; D gene: TRBD1; CDR3 protein: CAWSTGQGGQETQYF; CDR3 DNA: TGTGCCTGGAGTACCGGACAGGGAGGTCAAGAGACCCAGTACTTC
J gene: TRBJ2-5; clone size: few; V gene: TRBV5-4; D gene: TRBD2; CDR3 protein: CASSLDATSGRETQYF; CDR3 DNA: TGTGCCAGCAGCTTGGATGCGACTAGCGGGAGGGAGACCCAGTACTTC
J gene: TRBJ1-5; clone size: NA; V gene: TRBV4-1; D gene: TRBD1; CDR3 protein: CASSQGTGRQPQHF; CDR3 DNA: TGCGCCAGCAGCCAGGGGACAGGGCGCCAGCCCCAGCATTTT
J gene: TRBJ2-5; clone size: many; V gene: TRBV5-1; D gene: TRBD2; CDR3 protein: CASSFNPGLAKETQYF; CDR3 DNA: TGCGCCAGCAGCTTCAACCCGGGACTAGCGAAAGAGACCCAGTACTTC
J gene: TRBJ2-7; clone size: few; V gene: TRBV19; D gene: TRBD2; CDR3 protein: CASSIREGYEQYF; CDR3 DNA: TGTGCCAGTAGTATCCGGGAGGGCTACGAGCAGTACTTC
J gene: TRBJ1-1; clone size: NA; V gene: TRBV6-1; D gene: NA; CDR3 protein: CASSPLDSLGTFF; CDR3 DNA: TGTGCCAGCAGTCCATTGGACAGCCTCGGAACTTTCTTT
J gene: TRBJ2-5; clone size: NA; V gene: TRBV2; D gene: NA; CDR3 protein: CASSGGRPGETQYF; CDR3 DNA: TGTGCCAGCAGTGGGGGTCGGCCAGGGGAGACCCAGTACTTC
J gene: TRBJ1-1; clone size: NA; V gene: TRBV5-1; D gene: NA; CDR3 protein: CASSLATQGGTEAFF; CDR3 DNA: TGCGCCAGCAGCTTGGCAACACAGGGAGGGACTGAAGCTTTCTTT
J gene: TRBJ2-7; clone size: NA; V gene: TRBV5-1; D gene: NA; CDR3 protein: CASSLYGQTASYEQYF; CDR3 DNA: TGCGCCAGCAGCTTGTACGGTCAAACCGCCTCCTACGAGCAGTACTTC
J gene: TRBJ2-1; clone size: many; V gene: TRBV5-1; D gene: NA; CDR3 protein: CASSLASAGYNEQFF; CDR3 DNA: TGCGCCAGCAGCTTGGCCTCGGCGGGGTACAATGAGCAGTTCTTC
J gene: TRBJ2-5; clone size: NA; V gene: TRBV5-1; D gene: TRBD2; CDR3 protein: CASSLTSGNQETQYF; CDR3 DNA: TGCGCCAGCAGCTTGACTAGCGGGAACCAAGAGACCCAGTACTTC
J gene: TRBJ1-3; clone size: NA; V gene: TRBV6-5; D gene: TRBD1; CDR3 protein: CASSLTGAISGNTIYF; CDR3 DNA: TGTGCCAGCAGTTTGACAGGGGCTATCTCTGGAAACACCATATATTTT
J gene: TRBJ1-2; clone size: NA; V gene: TRBV19; D gene: NA; CDR3 protein: CASESYGGLHYGYTF; CDR3 DNA: TGTGCCAGCGAGTCCTATGGAGGTCTACACTATGGCTACACCTTC
J gene: TRBJ2-2; clone size: NA; V gene: TRBV28; D gene: TRBD2; CDR3 protein: CASSLLAGPRTGELFF; CDR3 DNA: TGTGCCAGCAGCCTTCTAGCGGGACCTCGGACCGGGGAGCTGTTTTTT
J gene: TRBJ1-2; clone size: NA; V gene: TRBV18; D gene: NA; CDR3 protein: CASSPELRTYGYTF; CDR3 DNA: TGTGCCAGCTCACCAGAATTACGAACCTATGGCTACACCTTC
J gene: TRBJ2-5; clone size: NA; V gene: TRBV29-1; D gene: NA; CDR3 protein: CSVIESQETQYF; CDR3 DNA: TGCAGCGTAATAGAATCCCAAGAGACCCAGTACTTC
J gene: TRBJ2-7; clone size: NA; V gene: TRBV28; D gene: NA; CDR3 protein: CASSLSHLQQGRRNEQYF; CDR3 DNA: TGTGCCAGCAGTTTATCTCATCTCCAACAGGGACGAAGGAACGAGCAGTACTTC
J gene: TRBJ2-7; clone size: NA; V gene: TRBV2; D gene: TRBD2; CDR3 protein: CASRKDTGLAGSEQYF; CDR3 DNA: TGTGCCAGCAGGAAAGATACTGGACTAGCGGGAAGCGAGCAGTACTTC
J gene: TRBJ2-7; clone size: once; V gene: TRBV6-1; D gene: NA; CDR3 protein: CASSDSGRIYEQYF; CDR3 DNA: TGTGCCAGCAGTGACTCGGGACGGATCTACGAGCAGTACTTC
J gene: TRBJ1-6; clone size: NA; V gene: TRBV28; D gene: NA; CDR3 protein: CASILGNRATSPLHF; CDR3 DNA: TGTGCCAGCATCCTTGGAAACAGGGCAACCTCACCCCTCCACTTT
J gene: TRBJ1-3; clone size: few; V gene: TRBV7-9; D gene: TRBD1; CDR3 protein: CASSLGQGRNTIYF; CDR3 DNA: TGTGCCAGCAGCCTGGGACAGGGGCGAAACACCATATATTTT
J gene: TRBJ2-5; clone size: NA; V gene: TRBV6-1; D gene: NA; CDR3 protein: CASNTGLALETQYF; CDR3 DNA: TGTGCCAGCAATACAGGGCTCGCGTTAGAGACCCAGTACTTC
J gene: TRBJ1-4; clone size: NA; V gene: TRBV10-2; D gene: NA; CDR3 protein: CATLKGEGEKLFF; CDR3 DNA: TGCGCCACCCTTAAGGGGGAAGGGGAAAAACTGTTTTTT
J gene: TRBJ1-3; clone size: NA; V gene: TRBV4-1; D gene: NA; CDR3 protein: CASSQAGDKNTIYF; CDR3 DNA: TGCGCCAGCAGCCAGGCCGGGGACAAAAACACCATATATTTT
J gene: TRBJ2-1; clone size: NA; V gene: TRBV5-1; D gene: NA; CDR3 protein: CASSLFGPPAGNEQFF; CDR3 DNA: TGCGCCAGCAGCTTGTTCGGCCCTCCCGCCGGCAATGAGCAGTTCTTC
J gene: TRBJ2-3; clone size: NA; V gene: TRBV28; D gene: NA; CDR3 protein: CASIRRSGPTGDTQYF; CDR3 DNA: TGTGCCAGCATTAGACGAAGCGGCCCGACGGGAGATACGCAGTATTTT
J gene: TRBJ2-1; clone size: NA; V gene: TRBV7-9; D gene: TRBD1; CDR3 protein: CASSLGTGGFAQFF; CDR3 DNA: TGTGCCAGCAGCTTAGGGACAGGGGGGTTCGCGCAGTTCTTC
J gene: TRBJ1-1; clone size: few; V gene: TRBV2; D gene: NA; CDR3 protein: CASSDSIRAEAFF; CDR3 DNA: TGTGCCAGCAGTGATTCTATTCGGGCTGAAGCTTTCTTT
J gene: TRBJ2-2; clone size: NA; V gene: TRBV30; D gene: NA; CDR3 protein: CAYNTGELFF; CDR3 DNA: TGTGCCTACAACACCGGGGAGCTGTTTTTT
J gene: TRBJ2-1; clone size: many; V gene: TRBV2; D gene: TRBD2; CDR3 protein: CASSIKTSGNNEQFF; CDR3 DNA: TGTGCCAGCAGTATAAAGACTAGCGGTAACAATGAGCAGTTCTTC
J gene: TRBJ2-3; clone size: NA; V gene: TRBV4-1; D gene: TRBD2; CDR3 protein: CASSAASGRNTDTQYF; CDR3 DNA: TGCGCCAGCAGCGCCGCTAGCGGGAGGAATACAGATACGCAGTATTTT